Sequencing of this TCR beta chain was carried out in a study of blood T cells in healthy people across ages. General observations from the study: The study found more naive CD4+ cells and higher diversity in long-lived than aged donors. Total diversity from one million sequenced T cells was likely underestimated.

There are 11 residues in the CDR3. Germline V gene data show CDR1 as MNHEY and CDR2 as SVGEGT. As concerns this clonotype: Its target is not known. A read error is likely here: a far larger clone is one base away.

For the second PCR, which ran for 7 to 11 cycles, a sample-barcoded 5' primer and a J-beta primer mix were used. TCRdb reprocessed the 5' RACE reads via MiXCR and lists one record per CDR3 protein. Seen here are about 640,000 distinct CDR3 sequences, about 30% observed once, and the top ten hold around 16%. Each donor gave approximately 9.7 milliliters of peripheral blood. The specimen sequenced was blood. The J gene is TRBJ2-4, the V gene TRBV6-2 or TRBV6-3; D is undetermined. Matching the DNA end better, TRBJ2-5 makes the J call doubtful. The sequence was collected from a woman of 80 years or more in good health. DNA of the CDR3: TGTGCCAGCAGTGCCTTTGAGACCCAGTACTTC. This translates into CASSAFETQYF.